This TCR beta chain was obtained from a study of beta chain features in type 1 diabetes. Study-wide findings and caveats: Moderately but significantly shorter TCRB CDR3s were found in Type 1 diabetes patients in all four CD4+ subsets.

The sequenced template was cDNA made from the entire isolated RNA. Profiled with immunoSEQ multiplex PCR; TCRdb holds only in-frame clones, not every one. Of about 710,000 clones listed, about 14% are singletons. Germline trimming cut 7 bases from V and 12 bases from J; bases unmatched to any gene: 9. The CDR3 consists of 13 residues. Germline V CDR1 and CDR2: SGHAT, FQNNGV. Worth noting for this clone: Its target is not known.

Sequencing was done on a sample of naive CD4+ T cells from blood. The sequence was collected from a young man with type 1 diabetes. The gene calls are TRBV11-2 and TRBJ2-6; 7 bases fit TRBD1. The CDR3 DNA is TGTGCCAGCACCGTAGGGACAGCCGGCGTCCTGACTTTC. Translating it yields CASTVGTAGVLTF.